This TCR beta chain came from a study of CD4 T cells in relation to SARS-CoV-2 and coronaviruses. Study-wide context: Two subjects were Hispanic; patients were eight or nine males and a few females.

CDR3 length: 15 residues. Unmatched junction bases numbered 7, after V lost 3 bases and J lost 6 bases. CDR1 is KGHSH and CDR2 is LQKENI in the germline V gene. Data came from immunoSEQ multiplex PCR; TCRdb stores just in-frame clones and leaves some out. The sample holds about 11,000 clones, 80% to 90% seen once. General observations from the study: The assay detects memory recall responses, not culture-primed primary responses.

Notes on this clone: Its antigen is currently unknown.

The chain uses TRBV18 and TRBJ2-3; 9 positions agree with TRBD1. Material for sequencing was naive CD4+ T cells from PBMCs. The subset here: naive CD4+ T cells isolated by negative enrichment. This TCR was recovered from an adult with COVID-19. The DNA for the CDR3 is TGTGCCAGCTCACCTGGTCTGGGACAGGGCGATACGCAGTATTTT. Its translation: CASSPGLGQGDTQYF.